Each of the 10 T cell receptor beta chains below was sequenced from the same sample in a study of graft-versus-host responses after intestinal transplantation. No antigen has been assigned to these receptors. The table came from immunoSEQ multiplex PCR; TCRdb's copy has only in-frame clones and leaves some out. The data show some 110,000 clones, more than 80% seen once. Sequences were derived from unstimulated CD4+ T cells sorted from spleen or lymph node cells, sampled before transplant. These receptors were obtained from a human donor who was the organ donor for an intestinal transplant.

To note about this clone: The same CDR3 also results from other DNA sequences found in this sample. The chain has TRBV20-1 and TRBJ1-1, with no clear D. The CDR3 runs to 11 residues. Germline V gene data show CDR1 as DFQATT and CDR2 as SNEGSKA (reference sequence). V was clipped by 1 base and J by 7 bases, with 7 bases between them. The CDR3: CSARGGSEAFF. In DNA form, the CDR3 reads TGCAGTGCTAGAGGGGGTAGTGAAGCTTTCTTT.

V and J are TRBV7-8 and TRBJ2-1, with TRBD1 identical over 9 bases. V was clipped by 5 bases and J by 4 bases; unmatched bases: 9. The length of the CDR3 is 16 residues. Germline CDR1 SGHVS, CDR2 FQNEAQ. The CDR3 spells CASSPRDRVSYNEQFF. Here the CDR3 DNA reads TGTGCCAGCAGCCCGAGGGACAGGGTTTCTTACAATGAGCAGTTCTTC.

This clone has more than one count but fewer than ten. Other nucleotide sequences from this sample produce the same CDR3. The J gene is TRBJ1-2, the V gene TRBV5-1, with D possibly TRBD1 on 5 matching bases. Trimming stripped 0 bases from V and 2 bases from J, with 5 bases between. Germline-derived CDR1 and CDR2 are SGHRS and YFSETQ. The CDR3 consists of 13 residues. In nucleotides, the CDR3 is TGCGCCAGCAGCTTGGGGGGGAACTATGGCTACACCTTC. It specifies CASSLGGNYGYTF.

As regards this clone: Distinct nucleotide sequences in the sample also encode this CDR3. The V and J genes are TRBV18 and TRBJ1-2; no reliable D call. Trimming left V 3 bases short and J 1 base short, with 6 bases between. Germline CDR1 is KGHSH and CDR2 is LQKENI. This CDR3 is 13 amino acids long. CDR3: CASSPPGNYGYTF. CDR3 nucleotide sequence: TGTGCCAGCTCACCGCCGGGTAACTATGGCTACACCTTC.

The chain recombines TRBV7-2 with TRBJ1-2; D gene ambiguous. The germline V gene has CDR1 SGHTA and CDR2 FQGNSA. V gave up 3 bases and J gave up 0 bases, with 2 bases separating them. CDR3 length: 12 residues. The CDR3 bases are TGTGCCAGCAGCTTCACTAACTATGGCTACACCTTC. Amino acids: CASSFTNYGYTF.

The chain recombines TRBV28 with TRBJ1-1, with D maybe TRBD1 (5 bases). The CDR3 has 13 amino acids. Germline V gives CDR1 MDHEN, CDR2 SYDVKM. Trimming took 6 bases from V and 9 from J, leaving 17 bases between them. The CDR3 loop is CASSKTGRGKAFF. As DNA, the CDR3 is TGTGCCAGCAGCAAAACAGGTAGGGGAAAAGCTTTCTTT.

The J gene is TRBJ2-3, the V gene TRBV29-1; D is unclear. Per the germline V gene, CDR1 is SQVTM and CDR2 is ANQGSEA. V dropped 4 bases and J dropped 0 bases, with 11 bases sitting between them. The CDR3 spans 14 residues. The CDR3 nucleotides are TGCAGCGTTGGGCGTCTAGTTAGCACAGATACGCAGTATTTT. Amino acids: CSVGRLVSTDTQYF.

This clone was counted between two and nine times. The CDR3 loop is CASSNLEFNEQFF. CDR3 coding DNA: TGTGCCAGCAGCAACTTGGAGTTCAATGAGCAGTTCTTC. V and J are TRBV7-9 and TRBJ2-1; D gene unclear. The V end was cut by 5 bases, the J end by 6 bases, with 11 bases between. This CDR3 comprises 13 residues. Germline V lookup: CDR1 SEHNR, CDR2 FQNEAQ (reference sequence).

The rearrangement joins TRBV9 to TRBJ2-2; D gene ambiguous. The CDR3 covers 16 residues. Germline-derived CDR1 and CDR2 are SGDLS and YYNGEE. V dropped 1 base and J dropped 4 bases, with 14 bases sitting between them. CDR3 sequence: CASSVRLRAVTGELFF. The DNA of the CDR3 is TGTGCCAGCAGCGTAAGGCTCCGGGCGGTCACCGGGGAGCTGTTTTTT.

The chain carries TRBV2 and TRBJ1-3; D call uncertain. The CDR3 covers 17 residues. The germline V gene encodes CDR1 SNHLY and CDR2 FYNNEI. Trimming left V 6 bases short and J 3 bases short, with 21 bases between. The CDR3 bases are TGTGCCAGCAGGGAGATCGTCCGGAGAAAGGATGGAAACACCATATATTTT. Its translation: CASREIVRRKDGNTIYF.